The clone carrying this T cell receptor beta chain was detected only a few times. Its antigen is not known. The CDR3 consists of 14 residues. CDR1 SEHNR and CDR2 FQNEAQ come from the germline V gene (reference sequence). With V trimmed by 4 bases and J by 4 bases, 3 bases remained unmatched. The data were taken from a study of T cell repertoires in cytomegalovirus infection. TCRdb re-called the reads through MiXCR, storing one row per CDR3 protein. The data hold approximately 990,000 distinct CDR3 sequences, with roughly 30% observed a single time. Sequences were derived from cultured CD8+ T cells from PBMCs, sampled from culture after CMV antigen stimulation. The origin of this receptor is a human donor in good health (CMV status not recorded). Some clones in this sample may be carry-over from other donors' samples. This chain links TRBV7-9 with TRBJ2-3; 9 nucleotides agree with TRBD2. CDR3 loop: CASSSSGAADTQYF. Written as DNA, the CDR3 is TGTGCCAGCAGCTCTAGCGGGGCCGCAGATACGCAGTATTTT. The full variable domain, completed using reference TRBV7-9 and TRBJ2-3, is DTGVSQNPRHKITKRGQNVTFRCDPISEHNRLYWYRQTLGQGPEFLTYFQNEAQLEKSRLLSDRFSAERPKGSFSTLEIQRTEQGDSAMYLCASSSSGAADTQYFGPGTRLTVL.